The 27 T cell receptor beta chains in this list originate from one sample, sequenced in a study of CD4+ T cells in melanoma. Measured with immunoSEQ multiplex PCR; TCRdb has only the in-frame clones, and not every one. The table lists more than 90,000 clones, roughly 90% of them singletons, with 3.3% in the top ten. Sequencing was done on a sample of peripheral blood. Receptor source: a human donor with melanoma.

V usage is TRBV4-1 and J usage is TRBJ1-2; D gene unclear. Germline lookup yields CDR1 MGHRA and CDR2 YSYEKL. The ends were cut back, 3 bases at V and 8 bases at J, with 13 bases in the middle. The CDR3 has 13 residues. CDR3 DNA: TGCGCCAGCAGCCAGACCGACCCTAGGGGCTACACCTTC. This translates into CASSQTDPRGYTF.

This rearrangement joins TRBV4-2 to TRBJ2-1; D remains unclear. Germline CDR1 is LGHNA and CDR2 is YNFKEQ. Trimming removed 1 base from V and 7 bases from J, with 5 bases in between. This CDR3 has 12 residues. This chain's CDR3 is CASSQARNEQFF. In nucleotides, the CDR3 is TGTGCCAGCAGCCAAGCCCGGAATGAGCAGTTCTTC.

The CDR3 protein is CASSILELAGSSYNEQFF. CDR3 nucleotides: TGTGCCAGTAGTATCCTGGAACTAGCGGGGAGCTCCTACAATGAGCAGTTCTTC. V usage is TRBV19 and J usage is TRBJ2-1; TRBD2 aligns across 10 bases. Trimming cost V 3 bases and J 0 bases; bases outside gene matches: 8. In germline, CDR1 is LNHDA, CDR2 SQIVND (reference sequence). The CDR3 extends over 18 amino acids.

The chain has TRBV15 and TRBJ2-7; no firm D call. CDR1 is LNHNV, CDR2 YYDKDF, per germline (reference sequence). The CDR3 is made up of 13 amino acids. V shed 0 bases and J shed 3 bases, with 6 bases lying between them. CDR3 nucleotide sequence: TGTGCCACCAGCAGAGATCGGCTCTACGAGCAGTACTTC. Its protein product is CATSRDRLYEQYF.

The chain recombines TRBV5-4 with TRBJ1-2; TRBD1 might be the D (6 bases). The CDR3 sequence is 17 residues long. Germline values: CDR1 SGHNT, CDR2 YYREEE (reference sequence). V lost 0 bases, J lost 6 bases, and 21 bases lay in between. For the CDR3, the DNA is TGTGCCAGCAGCTTGGCCCCAGGGGCTAGTAATGTTGATGGCTACACCTTC. This gives the protein CASSLAPGASNVDGYTF.

The chain has TRBV5-1 and TRBJ2-1; D tentatively fits TRBD1 or TRBD2 (7 bases each). Germline CDR1 reads SGHRS; CDR2 reads YFSETQ. The germline V and J ends were trimmed by 3 bases and 5 bases, with 12 bases remaining between them. The CDR3 is made up of 14 amino acids. CDR3 sequence reads: CASSWSGTDNEQFF. The CDR3 region has the DNA TGCGCCAGCAGCTGGAGCGGGACAGACAATGAGCAGTTCTTC.

V and J are TRBV19 and TRBJ1-2; the D gene is possibly TRBD1 (6 bases). In germline, CDR1 is LNHDA, CDR2 SQIVND (reference sequence). Trimming cost V 1 base and J 4 bases, with 10 bases left between them. The CDR3 length is 14 residues. This CDR3 reads CASSIAGTIYGYTF. The CDR3 nucleotides are TGTGCCAGTAGTATAGCCGGGACAATCTATGGCTACACCTTC. Together with reference TRBV19 and TRBJ1-2, the CDR3 gives the full variable domain: DGGITQSPKYLFRKEGQNVTLSCEQNLNHDAMYWYRQDPGQGLRLIYYSQIVNDFQKGDIAEGYSVSREKKESFPLTVTSAQKNPTAFYLCASSIAGTIYGYTFGSGTRLTVV.

This chain links TRBV18 with TRBJ2-5; TRBD1 matches at 9 bases. From germline, CDR1 is KGHSH and CDR2 LQKENI. The V gene end was trimmed by 8 bases and the J gene end by 5 bases; junction bases not matched to a gene: 9. CDR3 size: 14 residues. In nucleotides, the CDR3 is TGTGCCAGCCGTCCCGGGACAGGGTCGGAGACCCAGTACTTC. This codes for CASRPGTGSETQYF.

The CDR3, as DNA: TGTGCCAGCAGTGACGGACTAGCGGGCGACACAGATACGCAGTATTTT. Residues: CASSDGLAGDTDTQYF. The chain links TRBV6-1 to TRBJ2-3; TRBD2 aligns across 11 bases. Germline loops: CDR1 MNHNS, CDR2 SASEGT. The CDR3 length is 16 residues. The V segment lost 3 bases and the J segment 2 bases; nucleotides outside the gene matches: 4.

The rearrangement links TRBV6-5 to TRBJ2-7, with 7 bases aligning to TRBD2. CDR1 and CDR2 from the germline V gene are MNHEY and SVGAGI. With V trimmed by 0 bases and J by 5 bases, 7 bases remained unmatched. CDR3 length: 15 amino acids. CDR3 nucleotides: TGTGCCAGCAGTTACTCTTCAGCGGGATGGGACGAGCAGTACTTC. Translating it yields CASSYSSAGWDEQYF.

The chain's CDR3 is CASSTGLASNEQFF. As DNA, the CDR3 is TGCGCCAGCAGCACGGGACTAGCAAGCAATGAGCAGTTCTTC. The rearrangement joins TRBV5-1 to TRBJ2-1, with TRBD2 matching over 9 bases. V was pared by 4 bases and J by 6 bases, with 5 bases of the junction left unmatched. The length of the CDR3 is 14 residues. Germline V gene data show CDR1 as SGHRS and CDR2 as YFSETQ. Filled out from reference TRBV5-1 and TRBJ2-1, the complete variable domain reads KAGVTQTPRYLIKTRGQQVTLSCSPISGHRSVSWYQQTPGQGLQFLFEYFSETQRNKGNFPGRFSGRQFSNSRSEMNVSTLELGDSALYLCASSTGLASNEQFFGPGTRLTVL.

The chain has TRBV11-3 and TRBJ2-2, with no clear D. Trimming pared 5 bases from V and 0 bases from J, leaving 10 bases between. The CDR3 has 15 amino acids. CDR1 and CDR2 from the germline V gene are SGHNT and YENEEA. The CDR3 region is CASSPRASNTGELFF. CDR3 coding DNA: TGTGCCAGCAGCCCTCGGGCGTCGAACACCGGGGAGCTGTTTTTT.

This clone appeared a single time. This rearrangement joins TRBV11-3 to TRBJ2-2; D remains unclear. The CDR3 contains 13 residues. Trimming shortened V by 8 bases and J by 0 bases, and 7 bases separated the two germline ends. The germline CDR1 and CDR2 sequences are SGHNT and YENEEA. CDR3 nucleotides: TGTGCCAGCCAAGGGACGAACACCGGGGAGCTGTTTTTT. Translating it yields CASQGTNTGELFF.

The chain combines TRBV4-2 with TRBJ2-7, with unresolved D. Germline CDR1 and CDR2: LGHNA and YNFKEQ. This CDR3 comprises 14 residues. The V gene lost 1 base and the J gene lost 0 bases, with 7 bases spanning the gap. CDR3 coding DNA: TGTGCCAGCAGCCAAGCTGACTTCTCCTACGAGCAGTACTTC. Protein: CASSQADFSYEQYF.

The chain carries TRBV7-9 and TRBJ2-3; D might be TRBD2 (6 bases). The V end lost 0 bases, the J end lost 8 bases, and 15 bases lay between the germline ends. The V gene's germline CDR1 is SEHNR and CDR2 FQNEAQ (reference sequence). The CDR3 has 15 amino acids. CDR3 amino acids: CASSLASGVFGTQYF. CDR3 nucleotides: TGTGCCAGCAGCTTAGCGTCGGGAGTTTTTGGTACGCAGTATTTT.

This chain joins TRBV7-9 and TRBJ2-2; tentatively, D is TRBD2 (5 bases). Germline V gives CDR1 SEHNR, CDR2 FQNEAQ (reference sequence). This CDR3 comprises 16 residues. V was shortened by 5 bases and J by 0 bases, with 13 bases between the two germline ends. The CDR3 coding sequence is TGTGCCAGCAGCCTTCGGTCGGGAACGAACACCGGGGAGCTGTTTTTT. Amino acid sequence: CASSLRSGTNTGELFF.

V usage is TRBV7-9 and J usage is TRBJ2-2, with D tentatively TRBD1 (6 bases). CDR1 is SEHNR, CDR2 FQNEAQ, per germline (reference sequence). This CDR3 comprises 15 residues. V shed 5 bases and J shed 6 bases, with 16 bases lying between them. CDR3 coding DNA: TGTGCCAGCAGCCCACGAGAGGGGGTGGCCGGGGAGCTGTTTTTT. As protein: CASSPREGVAGELFF.

The chain is built from TRBV28 and TRBJ1-1; possible D gene TRBD1, 5 bases. The V gene's germline CDR1 is MDHEN and CDR2 SYDVKM. This CDR3 spans 14 amino acids. Trimming shortened V by 4 bases and J by 5 bases, and 14 bases separated the two germline ends. CDR3 nucleotide sequence: TGTGCCAGCAGTTCCCCCGCAGGGCTGACTGAAGCTTTCTTT. This codes for CASSSPAGLTEAFF.

V and J are TRBV7-3 and TRBJ1-1; the D gene is possibly TRBD1 (6 bases). The V gene lost 6 bases and the J gene lost 5 bases, with 13 bases spanning the gap. This CDR3 has 13 amino acids. Germline V gene sequence: CDR1 SGHTA, CDR2 FQGTGA. DNA for the CDR3: TGTGCCAGCAGATCTACAGGGATTACTGAAGCTTTCTTT. This codes for CASRSTGITEAFF.

The V and J genes are TRBV5-1 and TRBJ2-3, with a possible D match to TRBD2 (6 bases). Looked up from germline, CDR1 is SGHRS and CDR2 is YFSETQ. The CDR3 has 16 amino acids. Trimming removed 0 bases at V and 0 bases at J, with 11 bases between. CDR3 sequence (DNA): TGCGCCAGCAGCTTGGACGGGGGTTTTAGCACAGATACGCAGTATTTT. Amino acids: CASSLDGGFSTDTQYF.

The rearrangement links TRBV7-8 to TRBJ2-1, with 14 bases that match TRBD2. V was pared by 5 bases and J by 10 bases, with 7 bases of the junction left unmatched. This CDR3 has 15 residues. Germline values: CDR1 SGHVS, CDR2 FQNEAQ. The CDR3 region is CASSDRRLAGGEQFF. The DNA for the CDR3 is TGTGCCAGCAGCGACCGGAGACTAGCGGGAGGGGAGCAGTTCTTC.

The CDR3, as DNA: TGCGCCAGCAGCCAAGAACAGGGAAGAGGAAACACCATATATTTT. This translates into CASSQEQGRGNTIYF. The V and J genes are TRBV4-1 and TRBJ1-3; tentatively, D is TRBD1 (6 bases). CDR1 is MGHRA and CDR2 is YSYEKL in the germline V gene. The germline V and J ends were trimmed by 0 bases and 4 bases, with 10 bases remaining between them. The CDR3 has 15 residues.

This chain uses TRBV5-1 with TRBJ2-7, with a weak D call TRBD1 (6 bases). This CDR3 spans 13 amino acids. The germline V gene encodes CDR1 SGHRS and CDR2 YFSETQ. Trimming left V 5 bases short and J 1 base short, with 10 bases between. CDR3 bases: TGCGCCAGCAGAAATACAGGGTCCTACGAGCAGTACTTC. Its translation is CASRNTGSYEQYF.

This chain uses TRBV5-1 with TRBJ2-1; TRBD2 aligns across 8 bases. CDR3 length: 15 amino acids. The germline gives CDR1 SGHRS, CDR2 YFSETQ. With V trimmed by 3 bases and J by 7 bases, 9 bases remained unmatched. The CDR3 region is CASSYTSGLVNEQFF. Written as DNA, the CDR3 is TGCGCCAGCAGCTATACTAGCGGCTTAGTGAATGAGCAGTTCTTC.

The rearrangement uses TRBV12-5 and TRBJ2-6; D unresolved. The V end was cut by 6 bases, the J end by 0 bases, with 9 bases between. This CDR3 has 15 amino acids. Germline CDR1 LGHNT, CDR2 FRNRAP. The CDR3: CASGFRISGANVLTF. Here the CDR3 DNA reads TGTGCTAGTGGGTTTAGAATCTCTGGGGCCAACGTCCTGACTTTC.

The gene calls are TRBV19 and TRBJ1-2, with D unclear. The germline V and J ends were trimmed by 3 bases and 0 bases, with 5 bases remaining between them. Germline CDR1 and CDR2: LNHDA and SQIVND (reference sequence). This CDR3 is built from 13 residues. CDR3: CASSIRANYGYTF. The CDR3 coding sequence is TGTGCCAGTAGTATTAGAGCTAACTATGGCTACACCTTC. Variable domain in full (rest from reference TRBV19 and TRBJ1-2): DGGITQSPKYLFRKEGQNVTLSCEQNLNHDAMYWYRQDPGQGLRLIYYSQIVNDFQKGDIAEGYSVSREKKESFPLTVTSAQKNPTAFYLCASSIRANYGYTFGSGTRLTVV.

V and J are TRBV5-4 and TRBJ2-3; TRBD2 aligns across 10 bases. Trimming removed 4 bases from V and 6 bases from J; junction bases left unmatched: 8. CDR1 is SGHNT and CDR2 is YYREEE in the germline V gene (reference sequence). This CDR3 is 15 amino acids long. The CDR3, as DNA: TGTGCCAGCAGCCCGGTGGGTAGCGGGGGGGATACGCAGTATTTT. Amino acid sequence: CASSPVGSGGDTQYF.